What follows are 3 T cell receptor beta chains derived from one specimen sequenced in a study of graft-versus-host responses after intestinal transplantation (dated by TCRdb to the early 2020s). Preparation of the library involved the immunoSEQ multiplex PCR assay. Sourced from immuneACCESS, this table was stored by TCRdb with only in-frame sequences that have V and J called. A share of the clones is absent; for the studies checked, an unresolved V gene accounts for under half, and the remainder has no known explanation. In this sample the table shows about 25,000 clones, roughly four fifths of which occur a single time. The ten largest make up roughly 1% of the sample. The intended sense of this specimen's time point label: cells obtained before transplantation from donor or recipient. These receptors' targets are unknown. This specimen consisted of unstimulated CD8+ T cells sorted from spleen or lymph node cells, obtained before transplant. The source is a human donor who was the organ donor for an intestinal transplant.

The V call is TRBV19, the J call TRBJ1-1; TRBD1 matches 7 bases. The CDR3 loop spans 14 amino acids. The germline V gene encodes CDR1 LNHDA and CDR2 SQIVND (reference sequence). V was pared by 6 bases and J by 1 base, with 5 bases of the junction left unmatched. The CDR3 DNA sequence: TGTGCCAGTAGGACAGGGCGGGGGAACACTGAAGCTTTCTTT. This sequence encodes CASRTGRGNTEAFF.

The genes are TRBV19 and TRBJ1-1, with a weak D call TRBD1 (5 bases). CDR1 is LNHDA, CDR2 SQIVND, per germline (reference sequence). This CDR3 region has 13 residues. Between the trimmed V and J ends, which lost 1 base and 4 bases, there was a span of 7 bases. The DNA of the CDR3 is TGTGCCAGTAGTATAGCAGGGACCACTGAAGCTTTCTTT. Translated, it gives CASSIAGTTEAFF.

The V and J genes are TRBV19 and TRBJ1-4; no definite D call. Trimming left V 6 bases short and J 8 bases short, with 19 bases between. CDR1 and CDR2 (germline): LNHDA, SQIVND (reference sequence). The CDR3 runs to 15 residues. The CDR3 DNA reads TGTGCCAGTAGGCAGACTTATTTGGAGTGGGAAAAACTGTTTTTT. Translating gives CASRQTYLEWEKLFF.